The TCR beta chain under discussion was sequenced for a study of cytomegalovirus exposure and HLA in healthy donors. The germline V gene encodes CDR1 SGHRS and CDR2 YFSETQ. CDR3 size: 16 residues. V trimming: 4 bases; J trimming: 4 bases; junction bases outside the gene matches: 11. It was with 60 Vbeta and 13 Jbeta primers that the PCR ran. Sequenced by immunoSEQ multiplex PCR; TCRdb stores in-frame clones only, minus some. The table shows 150,000 to 200,000 clones, with 60% to 80% occurring only once. Whole-study results and caveats: Within an earlier analysis, most TCR beta V segments proved productive either about 87% or about 30% of the time.

As for this clone: Its antigen is still unknown.

Sequencing was done on a sample of PBMCs. This chain uses TRBV5-1 with TRBJ2-3; 8 positions agree with TRBD2. This TCR was recovered from a male donor in good health and CMV-seronegative. This CDR3 is CASSPGSGSRPDTQYF. The CDR3, as DNA: TGCGCCAGCAGCCCCGGGAGCGGGAGTAGACCAGATACGCAGTATTTT.